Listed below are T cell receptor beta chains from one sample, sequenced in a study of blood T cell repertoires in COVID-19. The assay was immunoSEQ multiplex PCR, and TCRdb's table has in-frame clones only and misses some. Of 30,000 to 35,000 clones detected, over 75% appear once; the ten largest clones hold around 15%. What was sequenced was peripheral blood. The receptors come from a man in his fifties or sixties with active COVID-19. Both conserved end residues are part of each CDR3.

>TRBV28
CASSSPARGREETQYF
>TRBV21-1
CASRVMGRSSYEQYF
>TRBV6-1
CASSDRTSVEAFF
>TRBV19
CASTLAGNNEQFF
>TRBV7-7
CASSSLPTIPGQRNTGELFF
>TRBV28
CASSLSPRTGSREQYF
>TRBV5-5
CASSPPGLYSYEQYF
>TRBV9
CASSVGGEGSNQPQHF
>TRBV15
CATSGETGFGSPLHF
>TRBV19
CASRRAELVNQPQHF
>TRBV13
CASSLGTTDEQFF
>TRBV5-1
CASTVGGYSYEQYF
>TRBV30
CAWSVRGRDRNSPLHF
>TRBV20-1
CSASVGARTGELFF
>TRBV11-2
CASSLGGTSGYEQYF
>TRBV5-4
CASSLGSSGSIETQYF
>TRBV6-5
CASDVSRQLNTEAFF
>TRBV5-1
CASSDRGQGVSGANVLTF
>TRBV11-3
CASSLAPAPDRPNTEAFF
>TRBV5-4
CASSLQVTSGQETQYF
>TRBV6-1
CASSEAGLAKPPYEQYF
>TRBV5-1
CASSFSYASTDTQYF
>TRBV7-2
CASSPRFLGGNTIYF
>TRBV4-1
CASSQDWTYTYEQYF
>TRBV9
CASSPERWSTSTDTQYF
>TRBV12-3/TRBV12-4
CASSPNRVTEAFF
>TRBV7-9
CASTRRETHSYEQYF